These 27 T cell receptor beta chains came from one sample sequenced in a study of blood T cells in healthy people across ages. The authors ran a second PCR of about 7 to 12 cycles using a sample-barcoded 5' primer and a J-beta primer mix. TCRdb itself ran the 5' RACE reads through MiXCR, one entry per CDR3 protein. The sample carries about 1 million distinct CDR3 sequences, roughly 45% recorded once. The sequenced material came from blood. The receptors were gathered from a woman aged 55-70 years in good health.

The V call is TRBV20-1, the J call TRBJ2-1, with 11 bases aligning to TRBD2. This CDR3 spans 15 amino acids. The germline gives CDR1 DFQATT, CDR2 SNEGSKA (reference sequence). V gave up 1 base and J gave up 7 bases; unmatched junction bases: 6. The CDR3 nucleotides read TGCAGTGCTAGAGTAGCGGGAGGGCGTTTAAATGAGCAGTTCTTC. Translating gives CSARVAGGRLNEQFF.

The V call is TRBV3-1, the J call TRBJ2-1; no definite D call. The germline CDR1 and CDR2 sequences are LGHDT and YNNKEL (reference sequence). The CDR3 loop spans 14 amino acids. Deletions cut 1 base from V and 10 bases from J, with 14 bases between. The CDR3 DNA reads TGTGCCAGCAGCCAAGTGTTCATAGAGTACGAGCAGTTCTTC. Amino acids: CASSQVFIEYEQFF.

The chain recombines TRBV5-1 with TRBJ2-7; D is possibly TRBD2 (6 bases). V was cut by 1 base and J by 0 bases, with 8 bases left in between. In germline, CDR1 is SGHRS, CDR2 YFSETQ. The CDR3 totals 14 residues. This CDR3 is CASSLMTSSYEQYF. The CDR3, as DNA: TGCGCCAGCAGCTTGATGACTAGCTCCTACGAGCAGTACTTC.

This clonotype was detected a few times. CDR3 nucleotide sequence: TGTGCCAGCAGTCCCCGTTCCGGGGTGAACACTGAAGCTTTCTTT. Translating it yields CASSPRSGVNTEAFF. This chain links TRBV27 with TRBJ1-1; D remains unclear. Per the germline V gene, CDR1 is MNHEY and CDR2 is SMNVEV (reference sequence). V gave up 5 bases and J gave up 0 bases, with 13 bases separating them. The CDR3 loop spans 15 amino acids.

The chain combines TRBV7-9 with TRBJ1-2; no firm D call. V dropped 5 bases and J dropped 4 bases, with 17 bases sitting between them. The germline V gene has CDR1 SEHNR and CDR2 FQNEAQ (reference sequence). This CDR3 is 15 amino acids long. The CDR3, as DNA: TGTGCCAGCAGCCGTGTGACCGGGATCCTCTATGGCTACACCTTC. This encodes CASSRVTGILYGYTF. The variable domain in full, with the rest retrieved from reference TRBV7-9 and TRBJ1-2, is DTGVSQNPRHKITKRGQNVTFRCDPISEHNRLYWYRQTLGQGPEFLTYFQNEAQLEKSRLLSDRFSAERPKGSFSTLEIQRTEQGDSAMYLCASSRVTGILYGYTFGSGTRLTVV.

This rearrangement joins TRBV28 to TRBJ2-1, with D maybe TRBD2 (5 bases). The CDR3 contains 14 residues. Germline CDR1 is MDHEN and CDR2 is SYDVKM. Between the trimmed V and J ends, which lost 7 bases and 1 base, there was a span of 11 bases. The CDR3 DNA follows: TGTGCCAGCATTGGACTTGAGTCCTACAATGAGCAGTTCTTC. This gives the protein CASIGLESYNEQFF.

The rearrangement joins TRBV27 to TRBJ2-5; D not certain. The germline V and J ends were trimmed by 6 bases and 4 bases, with 12 bases remaining between them. Germline values: CDR1 MNHEY, CDR2 SMNVEV (reference sequence). The CDR3 consists of 13 residues. For the CDR3, the DNA is TGTGCCAGCAGGGGGTTACCGGCAGAGACCCAGTACTTC. Its translation: CASRGLPAETQYF.

The V call is TRBV14, the J call TRBJ2-5; D tentatively fits TRBD1 or TRBD2 (5 bases each). CDR1 SGHDN and CDR2 FVKESK come from the germline V gene. The CDR3 covers 14 residues. Deletions cut 3 bases from V and 5 bases from J, with 13 bases between. CDR3 protein: CASSQRQWGETQYF. CDR3 DNA sequence: TGTGCCAGCAGCCAGAGGCAGTGGGGGGAGACCCAGTACTTC.

The V call is TRBV3-1, the J call TRBJ2-7, with D possibly being TRBD1 (7 bases). CDR1 is LGHDT, CDR2 YNNKEL, per germline (reference sequence). Trimming stripped 4 bases from V and 8 bases from J, with 21 bases between. The CDR3 spans 15 residues. CDR3 sequence: CASSLRTGGGQQQYF. As DNA, the CDR3 is TGTGCCAGCAGCCTGCGGACAGGAGGGGGCCAACAGCAGTACTTC.

The chain joins TRBV5-1 to TRBJ2-5; 10 bases map to TRBD1. The CDR3 runs to 16 residues. The V gene's germline CDR1 is SGHRS and CDR2 YFSETQ. The ends lost 0 bases at V and 5 bases at J; junction bases unmatched: 7. CDR3 residues: CASSLVGGQGVETQYF. The CDR3 DNA reads as TGCGCCAGCAGCTTGGTCGGAGGACAGGGGGTGGAGACCCAGTACTTC.

The CDR3 DNA reads TGCAGTGCCCCACACGGGGCAGGGGCTAACAATGAGCAGTTCTTC. Translating it yields CSAPHGAGANNEQFF. The chain recombines TRBV20-1 with TRBJ2-1; a possible D gene is TRBD1 (6 bases). V dropped 6 bases and J dropped 5 bases, with 20 bases sitting between them. Germline V gives CDR1 DFQATT, CDR2 SNEGSKA (reference sequence). This CDR3 is 15 amino acids long.

This clonotype was observed a few times. The chain employs TRBV12-3 or TRBV12-4 and TRBJ1-2; possible D gene TRBD1, 5 bases. The V end was cut by 2 bases, the J end by 12 bases, with 16 bases between. This CDR3 is built from 13 residues. CDR3 in amino acids: CASSLRQRQEHTF. CDR3 in DNA: TGTGCCAGCAGTTTAAGACAGCGCCAGGAGCACACCTTC.

The sample holds many counts of this clonotype. The V call is TRBV24-1, the J call TRBJ1-2, with D possibly being TRBD1 (6 bases). Per the germline V gene, CDR1 is KGHDR and CDR2 is SFDVKD. The V gene lost 4 bases and the J gene lost 1 base, with 18 bases spanning the gap. There are 17 residues in the CDR3. The CDR3 coding sequence is TGTGCCACCAGTGACTCAAGACCCCGGGACAATAACTATGGCTACACCTTC. It specifies CATSDSRPRDNNYGYTF.

This chain links TRBV5-8 with TRBJ2-1; D remains unclear. V was cut by 3 bases and J by 8 bases, with 18 bases left in between. This CDR3 spans 15 amino acids. Germline loops: CDR1 SGHTS, CDR2 YDEGEE. The CDR3 region is CASSSQTRVVDEQFF. DNA for the CDR3: TGTGCCAGCAGCTCCCAGACCCGAGTTGTAGATGAGCAGTTCTTC.

This chain uses TRBV6-1 with TRBJ2-3; the match to TRBD1 covers 8 bases. The CDR3 has 16 residues. Germline lookup yields CDR1 MNHNS and CDR2 SASEGT. The junction had 11 bases not matched to a gene; V was cut back by 7 bases and J by 2 bases. The CDR3 loop reads CASIRIQGGYTDTQYF. CDR3 coding DNA: TGTGCCAGCATCCGAATACAGGGGGGTTACACAGATACGCAGTATTTT.

This chain links TRBV28 with TRBJ2-7; TRBD2 matches at 13 bases. With 5 bases clipped from V and 5 bases from J, the junction kept 12 bases outside the gene matches. The CDR3 covers 17 residues. CDR1 and CDR2 from the germline V gene are MDHEN and SYDVKM. The CDR3 coding sequence is TGTGCCAGCAGTCCCAATATTGGACTAGCGGGAGTTCACGAGCAGTACTTC. It translates to CASSPNIGLAGVHEQYF.

The chain recombines TRBV12-3 or TRBV12-4 with TRBJ2-7; D is unclear. This CDR3 is 12 amino acids long. V lost 6 bases and J 7 bases, leaving 13 bases between the germline ends. For the CDR3, the DNA is TGTGCCAGCAGATTGCGCCCCAATGAGCAGTACTTC. Residues: CASRLRPNEQYF.

The chain combines TRBV5-5 with TRBJ1-4; D gene ambiguous. The CDR3 extends over 14 amino acids. The germline CDR1 and CDR2 sequences are SGHKS and YYEKEE (reference sequence). V lost 0 bases and J lost 7, with 10 bases in between. CDR3 DNA: TGTGCCAGCAGCTTGGACATAGCAGCTGAAAAACTGTTTTTT. This sequence encodes CASSLDIAAEKLFF.

The V and J genes are TRBV9 and TRBJ2-7; TRBD2 matches 12 bases. CDR3 length: 16 amino acids. Germline CDR1 is SGDLS and CDR2 is YYNGEE. V shed 1 base, J shed 5 bases, and the junction held 7 bases outside the gene matches. In DNA, the CDR3 is TGTGCCAGCAGCGTAAGTCTAGCGGGAGGGCCCGACGAGCAGTACTTC. Translating gives CASSVSLAGGPDEQYF.

In its sample, this clonotype was seen a few times. The V call is TRBV12-3 or TRBV12-4, the J call TRBJ2-5; a possible D gene is TRBD2 (7 bases). V lost 5 bases, J lost 11 bases, and 21 bases lay in between. The CDR3 is made up of 14 amino acids. CDR3 residues: CASSQGQTRGEQYF. For the CDR3, the DNA is TGTGCCAGCAGTCAAGGACAGACTCGGGGGGAGCAGTACTTC.

This clonotype was picked up a small number of times. V gene TRBV7-9 combines with J gene TRBJ2-1, with 10 bases aligning to TRBD2. V shed 3 bases, J shed 3 bases, and the junction held 2 bases outside the gene matches. Germline loops: CDR1 SEHNR, CDR2 FQNEAQ (reference sequence). The CDR3 spans 15 residues. The CDR3 loop reads CASSFGTSDYNEQFF. The CDR3 DNA follows: TGTGCCAGCAGCTTCGGGACTAGCGACTACAATGAGCAGTTCTTC.

The table lists this clonotype with a few counts. The genes are TRBV13 and TRBJ2-3; 8 nucleotides line up with TRBD1. Germline-derived CDR1 and CDR2 are PRHDT and FYEKMQ (reference sequence). The V segment lost 5 bases and the J segment 6 bases; nucleotides outside the gene matches: 10. The CDR3 extends over 15 amino acids. CDR3 protein: CASSPQGEKRDTQYF. The CDR3 bases are TGTGCCAGCAGCCCACAGGGGGAAAAACGTGATACGCAGTATTTT.

In its sample, this clonotype was seen a few times. The genes are TRBV2 and TRBJ2-3; D tentatively fits TRBD1 or TRBD2 (5 bases each). V was pared by 6 bases and J by 6 bases, with 16 bases between. Germline lookup yields CDR1 SNHLY and CDR2 FYNNEI. The length of the CDR3 is 14 residues. This chain's CDR3 is CASRAQGTTDTQYF. The CDR3, as DNA: TGTGCCAGCAGAGCCCAAGGGACCACGGATACGCAGTATTTT.

This clonotype was counted once. This chain joins TRBV7-9 and TRBJ2-4; TRBD2 is a possible D gene (6 bases). Germline CDR1 and CDR2: SEHNR and FQNEAQ (reference sequence). CDR3 length: 13 amino acids. V lost 5 bases and J 13 bases, leaving 18 bases between the germline ends. The CDR3 DNA reads TGTGCCAGCAGCCCATCGGGAGCTATGGAGCAGTACTTC. Amino acids: CASSPSGAMEQYF. Full variable domain (outside the CDR3, taken from reference TRBV7-9 and TRBJ2-4): DTGVSQNPRHKITKRGQNVTFRCDPISEHNRLYWYRQTLGQGPEFLTYFQNEAQLEKSRLLSDRFSAERPKGSFSTLEIQRTEQGDSAMYLCASSPSGAMEQYFGAGTRLSVL.

The V call is TRBV2, the J call TRBJ2-5, with 7 nucleotides matching TRBD1. This CDR3 is 16 amino acids long. The germline gives CDR1 SNHLY, CDR2 FYNNEI. Losses at the gene ends were 6 bases for V and 3 bases for J; bases not matched to a gene: 13. The CDR3 here is CASRNPHLTGEETQYF. The CDR3, as DNA: TGTGCCAGCAGGAACCCTCACCTAACAGGGGAAGAGACCCAGTACTTC.

This rearrangement joins TRBV11-2 to TRBJ2-7, with 7 bases that match TRBD1. V was clipped by 1 base and J by 4 bases; unmatched bases: 10. In germline, CDR1 is SGHAT, CDR2 FQNNGV. The CDR3 is 16 residues long. The CDR3 nucleotides read TGTGCCAGCAGCTTAGTACCGGGACAGAAAAATTACGAGCAGTACTTC. It translates to CASSLVPGQKNYEQYF.

The chain recombines TRBV12-3 or TRBV12-4 with TRBJ1-2; D is undetermined. CDR3 length equals 14 residues. V lost 7 bases to trimming and J lost 0 bases, with 12 bases between them. The CDR3 coding sequence is TGTGCCAGCACCCCCGGCAGTTCTAACTATGGCTACACCTTC. Its translation is CASTPGSSNYGYTF.